This T cell receptor beta chain comes out of a study of cytomegalovirus exposure and HLA in healthy donors. The sample holds one count of this clone. The CDR3 runs 18 residues. Trimming removed 3 bases from V and 0 bases from J; junction bases left unmatched: 10. Germline values: CDR1 SNHLY, CDR2 FYNNEI. The primer mix had 60 Vbeta and 13 Jbeta primers. Sequenced by immunoSEQ multiplex PCR; TCRdb stores in-frame clones only, minus some. The data show approximately 170,000 clones, 75% to 85% seen once. This sequence joins TRBV2 and TRBJ2-3; 9 nucleotides line up with TRBD2. The material sequenced was PBMCs. The source is a male donor in good health and CMV-seropositive. In DNA, the CDR3 is TGTGCCAGCAGTGATGTGGCGGGGGGGCTAGGGAGCACAGATACGCAGTATTTT. Translating gives CASSDVAGGLGSTDTQYF.